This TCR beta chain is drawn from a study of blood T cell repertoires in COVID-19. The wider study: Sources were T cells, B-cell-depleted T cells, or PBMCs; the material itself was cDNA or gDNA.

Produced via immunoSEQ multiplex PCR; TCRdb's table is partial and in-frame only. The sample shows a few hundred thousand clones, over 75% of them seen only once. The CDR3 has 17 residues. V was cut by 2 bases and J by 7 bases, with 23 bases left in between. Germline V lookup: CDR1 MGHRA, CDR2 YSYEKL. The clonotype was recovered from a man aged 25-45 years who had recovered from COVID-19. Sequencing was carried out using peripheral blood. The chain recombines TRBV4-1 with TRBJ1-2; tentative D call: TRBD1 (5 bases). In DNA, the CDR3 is TGCGCCAGCAGCCAAAACCCGAGGCGGCGGCGGGGGGGTGGCTACACCTTC. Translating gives CASSQNPRRRRGGGYTF.